Sequencing of this T cell receptor beta chain was carried out in a study of T cell responses to AZD1222 COVID-19 vaccine. General study results and limits: Seropositive AZD1222 recipients at baseline numbered only five or six. Donors skewed white British and female; clonal diversity was possibly underestimated. Nearly half of spike-specific TCRs reportedly go after variant regions that carry no mutations.

V lost 3 bases and J 0 bases, leaving 12 bases between the germline ends. The CDR3 runs 15 residues. Germline loops: CDR1 MDHEN, CDR2 SYDVKM. Sequencing was performed with immunoSEQ multiplex PCR; in TCRdb, only in-frame clones are kept and a portion is missing. This repertoire shows 100,000 to 150,000 clones, 88% found once; its top ten account for around 20%. On this clone: What it binds is unknown.

This sequence originates from an adult in good health. The genes are TRBV28 and TRBJ2-7; weak D call: TRBD1 (6 bases). The sample consisted of peripheral blood, taken on day 0 of MenACWY control vaccination. The DNA of the CDR3 is TGTGCCAGCAGTTTGGTAGGGACAAGCTCCTACGAGCAGTACTTC. It specifies CASSLVGTSSYEQYF.